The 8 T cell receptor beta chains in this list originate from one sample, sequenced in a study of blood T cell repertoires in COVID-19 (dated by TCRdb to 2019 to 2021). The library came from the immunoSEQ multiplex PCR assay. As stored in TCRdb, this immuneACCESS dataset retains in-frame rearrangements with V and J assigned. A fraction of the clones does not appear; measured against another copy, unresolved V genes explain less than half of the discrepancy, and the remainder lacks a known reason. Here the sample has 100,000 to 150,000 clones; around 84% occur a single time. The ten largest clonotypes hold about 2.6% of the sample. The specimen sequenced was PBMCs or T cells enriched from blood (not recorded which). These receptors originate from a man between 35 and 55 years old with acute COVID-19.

The CDR3 coding sequence is TGCACCAGCACGCCGACCGCACCTAGTAGCAATCAGCCCCAGCATTTT. Amino acid sequence: CTSTPTAPSSNQPQHF. The chain uses TRBV1 and TRBJ1-5. TRBV1 is an annotated pseudogene. CDR3 length: 16 amino acids.

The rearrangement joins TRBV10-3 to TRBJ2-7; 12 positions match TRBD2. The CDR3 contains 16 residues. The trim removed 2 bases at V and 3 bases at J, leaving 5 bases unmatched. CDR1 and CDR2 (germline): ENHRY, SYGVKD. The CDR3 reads CAISEGLAGTYYEQYF. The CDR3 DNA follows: TGTGCCATCAGTGAGGGACTAGCGGGGACCTACTACGAGCAGTACTTC.

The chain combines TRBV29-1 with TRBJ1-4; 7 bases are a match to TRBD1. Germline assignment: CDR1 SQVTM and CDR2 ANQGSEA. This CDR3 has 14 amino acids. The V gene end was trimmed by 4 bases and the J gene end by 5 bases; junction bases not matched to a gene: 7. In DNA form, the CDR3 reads TGCAGCGTTGTCGCCGGGACAGAGAATGAAAAACTGTTTTTT. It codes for CSVVAGTENEKLFF.

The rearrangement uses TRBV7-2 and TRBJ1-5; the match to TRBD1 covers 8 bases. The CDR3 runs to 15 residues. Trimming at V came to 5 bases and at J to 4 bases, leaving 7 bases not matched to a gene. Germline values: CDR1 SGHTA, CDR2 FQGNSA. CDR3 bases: TGTGCCAGCAGCAGAGGTGGGACAGGTAATCAGCCCCAGCATTTT. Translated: CASSRGGTGNQPQHF.

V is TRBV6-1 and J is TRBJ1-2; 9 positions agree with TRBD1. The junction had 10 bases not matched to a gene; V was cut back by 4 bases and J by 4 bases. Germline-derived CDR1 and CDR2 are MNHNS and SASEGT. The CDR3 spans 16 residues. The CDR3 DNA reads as TGTGCCAGCAGTGTCCAAGGGGACAGGGAGAGCTATGGCTACACCTTC. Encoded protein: CASSVQGDRESYGYTF.

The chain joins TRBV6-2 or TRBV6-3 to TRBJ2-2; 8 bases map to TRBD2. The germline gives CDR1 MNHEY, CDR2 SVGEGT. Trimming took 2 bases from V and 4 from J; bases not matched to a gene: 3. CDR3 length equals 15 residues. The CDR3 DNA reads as TGTGCCAGCAGTTACGTGGCGGGAGGCACCGGGGAGCTGTTTTTT. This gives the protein CASSYVAGGTGELFF.

The CDR3 is CASSLYPSQGKGSPLHF. In DNA form, the CDR3 reads TGTGCCAGCAGCCTCTATCCTTCGCAGGGAAAGGGGTCACCCCTCCACTTT. This chain joins TRBV3-1 (or the pseudogene TRBV3-2) and TRBJ1-6, with D tentatively TRBD1 (5 bases). CDR1 is LGHDT, CDR2 YNNKEL, per germline (reference sequence). V lost 4 bases and J 10 bases, leaving 23 bases between the germline ends. This CDR3 has 17 amino acids.

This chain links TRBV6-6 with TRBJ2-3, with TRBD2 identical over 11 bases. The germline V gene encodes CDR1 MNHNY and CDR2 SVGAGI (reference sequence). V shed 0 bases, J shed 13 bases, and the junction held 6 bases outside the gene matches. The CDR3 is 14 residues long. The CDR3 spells CASSYSLAGGPEYF. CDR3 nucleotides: TGTGCCAGCAGTTACTCATTAGCGGGAGGGCCGGAGTATTTT.